This is a list of T cell receptor beta chains from one sample in a study of blood T cells in healthy people across ages. Each CDR3 protein gets one entry after TCRdb re-called the 5' RACE reads with MiXCR. The sample shows 800,000 to 1,300,000 distinct CDR3 sequences, around 27% of them seen only once. A further study also used this sample, focusing on T cells of mothers and their children.

The sequenced material came from blood. These receptors originate from a girl aged 2-9 years in good health. The CDR3 runs from the conserved cysteine through the conserved F or W. A D gene is named only where the DNA matches it firmly. Size is stated for part of the rows, as once, few or many counts, or as a class when the clone is expanded.

v_call	d_call	j_call	clone_size	cdr3_nt	cdr3_aa
TRBV4-3	TRBD2	TRBJ2-1	few	TGCGCCAGCAGCCCGGGGACTAGTCCATACAATGAGCAGTTCTTC	CASSPGTSPYNEQFF
TRBV12-3/TRBV12-4	.	TRBJ2-1	.	TGTGCCAGCAGTTGGTCCGGAGGGCTAGCGATCGGTCTAAATGAGCAGTTCTTC	CASSWSGGLAIGLNEQFF
TRBV6-1	.	TRBJ2-2	few	TGTGCCAGCAGTGAGAGGGAACACGGGGAGCTGTTTTTT	CASSEREHGELFF
TRBV20-1	TRBD2	TRBJ2-3	few	TGCAGTGCTAGAGATCAGGGGACTAGCGGCGGAGATACGCAGTATTTT	CSARDQGTSGGDTQYF
TRBV5-1	TRBD1	TRBJ2-7	.	TGCGCCAGCAGCCCGGGACAGAAAGTTTACGAGCAGTACTTC	CASSPGQKVYEQYF
TRBV6-1	.	TRBJ1-3	.	TGTGCCACCTTTGGCTCTGGAAACACCATATATTTT	CATFGSGNTIYF
TRBV29-1	.	TRBJ2-4	.	TGCAGCGCTCGGGGGCCCCAAAAAAACATTCAGTACTTC	CSARGPQKNIQYF
TRBV7-3	TRBD2	TRBJ2-1	.	TGTGCCAGCAGCCGGAACCTCGGGACTAGCAAGCAGTTCTTC	CASSRNLGTSKQFF
TRBV11-2	.	TRBJ1-2	.	TGTGCCAGCAGCCCCTCAGGGAAGGTTGGCTACACCTTC	CASSPSGKVGYTF
TRBV29-1	.	TRBJ2-3	.	TGCAGCGTTGAGAGGAGCACAGATACGCAGTATTTT	CSVERSTDTQYF
TRBV12-3/TRBV12-4	TRBD2	TRBJ2-5	many	TGTGCCAGCAGCCTGACTAGCGGTCGGGAGACCCAGTACTTC	CASSLTSGRETQYF
TRBV12-3/TRBV12-4	TRBD1	TRBJ1-2	few	TGTGCCAGCCTTGACAGGGGATTGAATGGCTACACCTTC	CASLDRGLNGYTF
TRBV7-9	TRBD2	TRBJ2-5	.	TGTGCCAGCACCGTAGGAGCGGGAGAAGAGACCCAGTACTTC	CASTVGAGEETQYF
TRBV23-1	.	TRBJ2-3	.	TGCGCCAGCAGTCGGGGCCAAGGGAGCACAGATACTCAGTATTTT	CASSRGQGSTDTQYF
TRBV6-2/TRBV6-3	.	TRBJ2-7	once	TGTGCCAGCAGTTCGGCGACGCCCTACGAGCAGTACTTC	CASSSATPYEQYF
TRBV6-6	.	TRBJ2-7	.	TGTGCCAGCGGGACCCTTATCTACGAGCAGTACTTC	CASGTLIYEQYF
TRBV10-3	.	TRBJ2-3	.	TGTGCCATCAGTGAGTCTAAGGCGGGGAGCACAGATACGCAGTATTTT	CAISESKAGSTDTQYF
TRBV12-3/TRBV12-4	.	TRBJ2-7	few	TGTGCCAGCGGCCCAGGGGAGGGGTATGAGCAGTACTTC	CASGPGEGYEQYF
TRBV29-1	TRBD1	TRBJ2-5	few	TGCAGCGTTGAAGAAGAGGCAGGGGGAAGGAGGACCCAGTACTTC	CSVEEEAGGRRTQYF
TRBV6-2/TRBV6-3	.	TRBJ2-1	.	TGTGCCAGCACTAGAACCGGGCCTCTCCATGAGCAGTTCTTC	CASTRTGPLHEQFF
TRBV24-1	.	TRBJ2-3	few	TGTGCCACCAGTGCCTCTTCAGGGGTTATTGTCACAGATACGCAGTATTTT	CATSASSGVIVTDTQYF
TRBV3-1	.	TRBJ1-2	.	TGTGCCAGCAGTCAAGCGGACAGAAGATATGGCTACACCTTC	CASSQADRRYGYTF
TRBV5-1	TRBD2	TRBJ2-7	.	TGCGCCAGCAGCTTGGAACTAGCGGTCTACGAGCAGTACTTC	CASSLELAVYEQYF
TRBV5-5	.	TRBJ1-1	.	TGTGCCAGCAGCCCATGGGTAAGGGGGACTGAAGCTTTCTTT	CASSPWVRGTEAFF
TRBV19	.	TRBJ2-4	.	TGTGCCAGTAGTATTGTTGGACCTCGAAACATTCAGTACTTC	CASSIVGPRNIQYF
TRBV11-2	.	TRBJ2-1	.	TGTGCCAGCAGCTTAGATGATCCGGTATACAATGAGCAGTTCTTC	CASSLDDPVYNEQFF
TRBV16	.	TRBJ1-5	.	TGTGCCAGCAGCCAACCGAACGAAAGCAATCAGCCCCAGCATTTT	CASSQPNESNQPQHF
TRBV29-1	.	TRBJ2-5	few	TGCAGCGTCGTCCGGGAAGGACCTTGGGAGACCCAGTACTTC	CSVVREGPWETQYF
TRBV2	TRBD2	TRBJ2-5	.	TGTGCCAGCCTATGGCTAGCGGCCCAAGAGACCCAGTACTTC	CASLWLAAQETQYF
TRBV25-1	.	TRBJ2-4	few	TGTGCCAGCAGGGGACCAGGGTTGTTGAACATTCAGTACTTC	CASRGPGLLNIQYF
TRBV29-1	.	TRBJ2-3	few	TGCAGCGTTGGTTCACAGGGATCTCCTGTAACGCAGTATTTT	CSVGSQGSPVTQYF
TRBV12-3/TRBV12-4	.	TRBJ1-2	few	TGTGCCAGCAGTTTTGACGTCTTCGCAGGGTTCAACGGCTACACCTTC	CASSFDVFAGFNGYTF
TRBV20-1	.	TRBJ2-5	once	TGCAGTGCTAGAGCCGGGGTGTTGGAGACCCAGTACTTC	CSARAGVLETQYF
TRBV12-3/TRBV12-4	TRBD1	TRBJ2-1	few	TGTGCCAGCAGTGGGACAGGGAACGATGAGCAGTTCTTC	CASSGTGNDEQFF
TRBV10-3	TRBD2	TRBJ2-2	.	TGTGCCATCAGTGAGCCCCTAGTAGCGGGATCCACCGGGGAGCTGTTTTTT	CAISEPLVAGSTGELFF
TRBV11-2	.	TRBJ1-4	.	TGTGCCAGCAGCTCCGGTTTGGAGGGCATTGAAAAACTGTTTTTT	CASSSGLEGIEKLFF
TRBV5-1	.	TRBJ2-7	.	TGCGCCAGCAGCTTGGAAGGACTGATCTCCTACGAGCAGTACTTC	CASSLEGLISYEQYF
TRBV24-1	.	TRBJ2-4	.	TGTGCCACCAGTGATTTGAGTCGGGGTAGAAACATTCAGTACTTC	CATSDLSRGRNIQYF
TRBV11-2	.	TRBJ1-1	few	TGTGCCAGCAGCTTCACTGGCGAGGCTGAAGCTTTCTTT	CASSFTGEAEAFF
TRBV7-3	.	TRBJ1-4	.	TGTGCCAGCAGCCCGAGGGCCAACAAGGGGGAAAAACTGTTTTTT	CASSPRANKGEKLFF
TRBV20-1	.	TRBJ2-5	.	TGCAGTGCTAGAGATCTATCCAGCGGACCGGAAGAGACCCAGTACTTC	CSARDLSSGPEETQYF
TRBV14	.	TRBJ2-5	few	TGTGCCAGCAGCCAAGGGGGTTCGAGCGGAGGACAAGAGACCCAGTACTTC	CASSQGGSSGGQETQYF
TRBV18	TRBD2	TRBJ2-5	few	TGTGCCAGCTCACTTGGGATCAGCGGGGACCCTATAGACCAGTACTTC	CASSLGISGDPIDQYF
TRBV7-2	TRBD2	TRBJ2-7	.	TGTGCCAGCAGAAGGACTAGCGGGGCCTACTCCTACGAGCAGTACTTC	CASRRTSGAYSYEQYF
TRBV5-1	TRBD2	TRBJ2-5	.	TGCGCCAGCCGAGAGGGATCGCGGGAGCTAGGAGAGACCCAGTACTTC	CASREGSRELGETQYF
TRBV20-1	.	TRBJ2-6	.	TGCAGTGCGGCCCCGTCTGGGGCCAACGTCCTGACTTTC	CSAAPSGANVLTF
TRBV29-1	TRBD1	TRBJ2-7	.	TGCAGCATCCGGGACAGGGGCGACTACGAGCAGTACTTC	CSIRDRGDYEQYF
TRBV6-5	.	TRBJ1-2	.	TGTGCCAGCAGTTACTCTACAGGGATCTATGGCTACACCTTC	CASSYSTGIYGYTF
TRBV5-1	.	TRBJ2-5	.	TGCGCCAGCAGCTCTCTATTAGGGAGGACAGTCCAAGAGACCCAGTACTTC	CASSSLLGRTVQETQYF
TRBV20-1	TRBD1	TRBJ1-5	.	TGCAGTGCTAGTGAGGGGGCCCAGCCCCAGCATTTT	CSASEGAQPQHF
TRBV29-1	.	TRBJ2-1	.	TGCAGCGTTCCGAGGGGGGAGGCCTACAATGAGCAGTTCTTC	CSVPRGEAYNEQFF
TRBV9	TRBD2	TRBJ2-4	few	TGTGCCAGCAGCGTTGAGGAGGGAAAAAGGACTAGCGGGATTAAAAACATTCAGTACTTC	CASSVEEGKRTSGIKNIQYF
TRBV29-1	.	TRBJ2-6	few	TGCAGCGTTTGGGTGGCTGGGGCCAACGTCCTGACTTTC	CSVWVAGANVLTF
TRBV10-3	.	TRBJ2-1	few	TGTGCCATCAGTGAGTCGATGTCTATGTTGAGGGCAAGGGTCTTC	CAISESMSMLRARVF
TRBV18	.	TRBJ1-5	.	TGTGCCAGCTCGCTGACCTTTAGCAATCAGCCCCAGCATTTT	CASSLTFSNQPQHF
TRBV10-3	.	TRBJ2-1	few	TGTGCCATCAGGTACAACAATGAGCAGTTCTTC	CAIRYNNEQFF
TRBV20-1	.	TRBJ1-6	.	TGCAGTGCCCGCCGGGACATCGATAATTCACCCCTCCACTTT	CSARRDIDNSPLHF
TRBV7-9	.	TRBJ2-1	many	TGTGCCAGCAGCTTGCCCGGAGGAGATGAGCAGTTCTTC	CASSLPGGDEQFF
TRBV12-3/TRBV12-4	.	TRBJ1-1	.	TGTGCCAGCAGACTAGAGCCGTGGGGGGTAGCTTTCTTT	CASRLEPWGVAFF